These 14 T cell receptor beta chains share one sample of origin, sequenced in a study of vaccination effects on CD4 cells after COVID-19. This table comes from immunoSEQ multiplex PCR, and its TCRdb copy is limited to in-frame clones, with some not included. This table has roughly 59,000 clones, roughly 80% appearing once. No antigen has been identified for these receptors. Antigen-specific CD4+ T cell clonotypes were called by their expansion after viral peptide-pool culture in ViraFEST. Following culture for about ten days, CD4+ T cells were isolated. Subjects were given two BNT162b2 or mRNA-1273 vaccine doses. The specimen was CD4+ T cells from PBMCs cultured with HCoV-OC43 spike peptides, collected after COVID-19 vaccination. Subset reported: HCoV-OC43 spike overlapping peptide pool stimulation. These receptors all stem from a human donor who received a COVID-19 vaccine.

The chain couples TRBV5-1 to TRBJ1-6, with D possibly TRBD1 on 5 matching bases. In germline, CDR1 is SGHRS, CDR2 YFSETQ. Trimming removed 0 bases at V and 5 bases at J, with 9 bases between. CDR3 size: 15 residues. DNA of the CDR3: TGCGCCAGCAGCTTGGTCGGCAGGGATAATTCACCCCTCCACTTT. Amino acids: CASSLVGRDNSPLHF.

This sequence joins TRBV6-5 and TRBJ1-2; 7 bases fit TRBD1. The CDR3 is made up of 14 amino acids. Trimming took 6 bases from V and 7 from J; bases not matched to a gene: 11. The germline V gene has CDR1 MNHEY and CDR2 SVGAGI. As DNA, the CDR3 is TGTGCCAGCAGCCACAACGACAGGGTTGGTGGCTACACCTTC. Protein sequence: CASSHNDRVGGYTF.

The chain uses TRBV5-5 and TRBJ2-3; 7 nucleotides align to TRBD1. The CDR3 length is 14 residues. Germline lookup yields CDR1 SGHKS and CDR2 YYEKEE (reference sequence). The ends lost 4 bases at V and 4 bases at J; junction bases unmatched: 6. The CDR3 region has the DNA TGTGCCAGCAGCCCGGACAGGTACGCAGATACGCAGTATTTT. Protein: CASSPDRYADTQYF. The variable domain in full, completed from reference TRBV5-5 and TRBJ2-3, reads DAGVTQSPTHLIKTRGQQVTLRCSPISGHKSVSWYQQVLGQGPQFIFQYYEKEERGRGNFPDRFSARQFPNYSSELNVNALLLGDSALYLCASSPDRYADTQYFGPGTRLTVL.

The J gene is TRBJ1-1, the V gene TRBV18; D is unclear. This CDR3 is 13 amino acids long. Germline CDR1 reads KGHSH; CDR2 reads LQKENI. The V end lost 4 bases, the J end lost 5 bases, and 11 bases lay between the germline ends. The CDR3 region is CASSLNYGTEAFF. DNA of the CDR3: TGTGCCAGCTCACTAAACTATGGGACTGAAGCTTTCTTT.

This chain connects TRBV7-2 to TRBJ2-5, with D perhaps TRBD1 or TRBD2 (6 bases each). Trimming pared 3 bases from V and 4 bases from J, leaving 12 bases between. The CDR3 loop spans 14 amino acids. Germline CDR1 and CDR2: SGHTA and FQGNSA. In DNA, the CDR3 is TGTGCCAGCAGCTTGTTTGGGGGGCGAGAGACCCAGTACTTC. It codes for CASSLFGGRETQYF.

The chain joins TRBV19 to TRBJ2-3; D gene unclear. V gave up 6 bases and J gave up 2 bases, with 6 bases separating them. Looked up from germline, CDR1 is LNHDA and CDR2 is SQIVND (reference sequence). The CDR3 extends over 12 amino acids. CDR3 DNA sequence: TGTGCCAGTAGGTGGGACACAGATACGCAGTATTTT. The encoded protein is CASRWDTDTQYF.

The genes are TRBV19 and TRBJ1-2; D possibly corresponds to TRBD1 (5 bases). Per germline, CDR1 LNHDA and CDR2 SQIVND (reference sequence). The CDR3 is 13 residues long. The V gene lost 6 bases and the J gene lost 4 bases, with 12 bases spanning the gap. The CDR3 bases are TGTGCCAGTAGACTATCAGGGCCCTATGGCTACACCTTC. This encodes CASRLSGPYGYTF.

The chain is built from TRBV7-9 and TRBJ1-2; D ambiguous. This CDR3 is built from 14 residues. Trimming stripped 4 bases from V and 8 bases from J, with 17 bases between. Germline-derived CDR1 and CDR2 are SEHNR and FQNEAQ (reference sequence). CDR3 residues: CASSSPGLYRGYTF. The CDR3 coding sequence is TGTGCCAGCAGCTCACCCGGCCTTTACCGCGGCTACACCTTC.

This clone occurred a few times. The chain carries TRBV18 and TRBJ1-5; 8 positions match TRBD1. There are 17 residues in the CDR3. The junction had 7 bases not matched to a gene; V was cut back by 2 bases and J by 1 base. Per the germline V gene, CDR1 is KGHSH and CDR2 is LQKENI. In DNA form, the CDR3 reads TGTGCCAGCTCACCATACGGGACAGGAGGAAGCAATCAGCCCCAGCATTTT. Translating it yields CASSPYGTGGSNQPQHF. Drawing the rest from reference TRBV18 and TRBJ1-5, the complete variable domain is NAGVMQNPRHLVRRRGQEARLRCSPMKGHSHVYWYRQLPEEGLKFMVYLQKENIIDESGMPKERFSAEFPKEGPSILRIQQVVRGDSAAYFCASSPYGTGGSNQPQHFGDGTRLSIL.

This sequence joins TRBV10-3 and TRBJ2-5; 11 positions agree with TRBD2. Trimming at V came to 0 bases and at J to 1 base, leaving 7 bases not matched to a gene. The CDR3 is made up of 18 amino acids. CDR1 ENHRY and CDR2 SYGVKD come from the germline V gene. The CDR3 here is CAISESLAGGRTQETQYF. CDR3 in DNA: TGTGCCATCAGTGAGTCCCTAGCGGGGGGCCGAACCCAAGAGACCCAGTACTTC.

This rearrangement joins TRBV7-8 to TRBJ2-7, with 7 bases identical to TRBD1. J lost 2 bases, V lost 6 bases, and 4 bases had no gene match. Germline V gives CDR1 SGHVS, CDR2 FQNEAQ. The CDR3 totals 13 residues. The DNA for the CDR3 is TGTGCCAGCAGTCAAGACAGGGCCTACGAGCAGTACGTC. It encodes CASSQDRAYEQYV.

CDR3 protein: CASSERTGQGYEQFF. As DNA, the CDR3 is TGTGCCAGCAGCGAACGCACGGGACAGGGATATGAGCAGTTCTTC. The chain joins TRBV7-2 to TRBJ2-1, with 9 bases identical to TRBD1. Germline trimming cut 5 bases from V and 8 bases from J; bases unmatched to any gene: 10. Germline V CDR1 and CDR2: SGHTA, FQGNSA. The CDR3 has 15 residues.

This rearrangement joins TRBV19 to TRBJ2-4; the match to TRBD1 covers 7 bases. V dropped 5 bases and J dropped 0; count of bases not matched to a gene: 10. Germline CDR1 reads LNHDA; CDR2 reads SQIVND (reference sequence). The CDR3 runs 17 residues. For the CDR3, the DNA is TGTGCCAGTAGTGGAAAGACAGGGACCCGAGCCAAAAACATTCAGTACTTC. Its translation is CASSGKTGTRAKNIQYF.

The V and J genes are TRBV28 and TRBJ1-2; D unresolved. The CDR3 spans 14 residues. V was shortened by 4 bases and J by 5 bases, with 14 bases between the two germline ends. Germline V gene lookup returns CDR1 MDHEN and CDR2 SYDVKM. CDR3 in DNA: TGTGCCAGCAGTTCGGCGCACCCGCCATATGGCTACACCTTC. It translates to CASSSAHPPYGYTF.